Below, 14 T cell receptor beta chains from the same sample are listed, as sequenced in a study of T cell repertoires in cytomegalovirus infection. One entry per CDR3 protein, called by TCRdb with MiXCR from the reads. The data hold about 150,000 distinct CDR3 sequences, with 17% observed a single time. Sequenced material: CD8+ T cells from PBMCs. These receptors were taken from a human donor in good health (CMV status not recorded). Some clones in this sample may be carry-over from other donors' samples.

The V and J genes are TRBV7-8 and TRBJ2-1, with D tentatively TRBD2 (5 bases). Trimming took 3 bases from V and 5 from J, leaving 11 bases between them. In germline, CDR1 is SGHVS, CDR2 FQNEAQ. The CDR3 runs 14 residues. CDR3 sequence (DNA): TGTGCCAGCAGCTTCCCGGGGATGAACAATGAGCAGTTCTTC. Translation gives CASSFPGMNNEQFF.

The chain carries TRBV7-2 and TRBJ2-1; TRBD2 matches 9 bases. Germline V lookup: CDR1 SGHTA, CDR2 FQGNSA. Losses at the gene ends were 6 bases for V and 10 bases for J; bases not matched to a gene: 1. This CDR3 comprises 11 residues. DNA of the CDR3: TGTGCCAGCAGTAGCGGGGGCGAGCAGTTCTTC. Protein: CASSSGGEQFF.

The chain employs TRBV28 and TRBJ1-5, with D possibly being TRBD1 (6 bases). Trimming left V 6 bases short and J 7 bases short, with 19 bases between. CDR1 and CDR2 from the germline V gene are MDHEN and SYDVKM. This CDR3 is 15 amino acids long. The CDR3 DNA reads TGTGCCAGCAGGATTGTAGGGGGGAACGGGCAGCCCCAGCATTTT. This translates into CASRIVGGNGQPQHF.

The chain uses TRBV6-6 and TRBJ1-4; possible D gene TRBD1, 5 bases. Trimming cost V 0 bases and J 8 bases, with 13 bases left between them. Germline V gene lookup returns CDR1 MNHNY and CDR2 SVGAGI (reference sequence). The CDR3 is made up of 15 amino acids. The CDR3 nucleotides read TGTGCCAGCAGTTACTCGGTTCGCGGGGGGGAAAAACTGTTTTTT. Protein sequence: CASSYSVRGGEKLFF.

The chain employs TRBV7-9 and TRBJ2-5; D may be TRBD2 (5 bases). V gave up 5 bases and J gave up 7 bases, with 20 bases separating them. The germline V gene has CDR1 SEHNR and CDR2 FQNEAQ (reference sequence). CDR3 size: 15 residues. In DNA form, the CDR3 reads TGTGCCAGCAGCGAACCGACGCGGGCCGATGGGACCCAGTACTTC. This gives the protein CASSEPTRADGTQYF.

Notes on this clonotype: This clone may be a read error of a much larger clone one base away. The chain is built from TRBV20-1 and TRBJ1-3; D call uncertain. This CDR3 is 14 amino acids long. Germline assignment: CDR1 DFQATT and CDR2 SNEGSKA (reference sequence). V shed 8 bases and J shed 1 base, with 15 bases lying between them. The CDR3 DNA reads TGCAGTTCTAACCCGCTGAGGTCTGGAAACACCATATATTTT. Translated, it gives CSSNPLRSGNTIYF.

The CDR3: CASSSGKNTGELFF. The CDR3 DNA reads TGTGCCAGCAGCTCCGGGAAAAACACCGGGGAGCTGTTTTTT. V gene TRBV7-9 combines with J gene TRBJ2-2; possible D gene TRBD2, 5 bases. CDR1 and CDR2 (germline): SEHNR, FQNEAQ (reference sequence). This CDR3 contains 14 residues. V lost 4 bases and J 2 bases, leaving 8 bases between the germline ends.

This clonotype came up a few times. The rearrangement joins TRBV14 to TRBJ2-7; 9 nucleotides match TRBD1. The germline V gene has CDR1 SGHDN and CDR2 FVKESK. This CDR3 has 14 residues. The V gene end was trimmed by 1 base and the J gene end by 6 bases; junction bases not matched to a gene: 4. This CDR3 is CASSQVGQGPEQYF. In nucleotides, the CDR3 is TGTGCCAGCAGCCAAGTGGGACAGGGACCCGAGCAGTACTTC. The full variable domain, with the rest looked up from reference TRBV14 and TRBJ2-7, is EAGVTQFPSHSVIEKGQTVTLRCDPISGHDNLYWYRRVMGKEIKFLLHFVKESKQDESGMPNNRFLAERTGGTYSTLKVQPAELEDSGVYFCASSQVGQGPEQYFGPGTRLTVT.

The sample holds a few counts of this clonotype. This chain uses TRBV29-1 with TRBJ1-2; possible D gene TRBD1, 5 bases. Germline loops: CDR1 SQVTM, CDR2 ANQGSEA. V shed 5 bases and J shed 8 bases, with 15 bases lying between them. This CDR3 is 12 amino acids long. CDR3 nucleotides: TGCAGCGTTCCGGGGGGAGAGTACGGCTACACCTTC. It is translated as CSVPGGEYGYTF.

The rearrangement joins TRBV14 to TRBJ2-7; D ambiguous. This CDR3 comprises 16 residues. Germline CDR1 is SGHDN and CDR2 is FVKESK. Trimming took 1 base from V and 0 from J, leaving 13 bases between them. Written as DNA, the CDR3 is TGTGCCAGCAGCCAAGGGGGTGGAGTGGACTCCTACGAGCAGTACTTC. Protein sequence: CASSQGGGVDSYEQYF.

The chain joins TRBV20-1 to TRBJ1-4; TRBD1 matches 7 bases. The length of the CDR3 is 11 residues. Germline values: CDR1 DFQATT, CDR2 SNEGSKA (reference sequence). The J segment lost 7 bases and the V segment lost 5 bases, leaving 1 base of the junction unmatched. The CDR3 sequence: CSAYRGEKLFF. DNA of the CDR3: TGCAGTGCTTACAGGGGTGAAAAACTGTTTTTT.

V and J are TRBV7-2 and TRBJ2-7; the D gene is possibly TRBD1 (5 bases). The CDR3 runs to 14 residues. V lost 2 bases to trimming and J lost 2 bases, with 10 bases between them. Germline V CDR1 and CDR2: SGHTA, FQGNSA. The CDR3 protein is CASSLLAGTYEQYF. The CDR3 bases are TGTGCCAGCAGCTTACTGGCAGGGACCTACGAGCAGTACTTC.

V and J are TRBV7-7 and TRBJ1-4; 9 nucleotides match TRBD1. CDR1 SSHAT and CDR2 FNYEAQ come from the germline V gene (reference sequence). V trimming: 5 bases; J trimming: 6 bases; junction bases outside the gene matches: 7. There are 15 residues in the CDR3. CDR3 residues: CASSQRTGEDEKLFF. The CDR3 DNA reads TGTGCCAGCAGCCAAAGGACAGGGGAGGATGAAAAACTGTTTTTT. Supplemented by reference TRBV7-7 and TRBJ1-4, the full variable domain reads GAGVSQSPRYKVTKRGQDVTLRCDPISSHATLYWYQQALGQGPEFLTYFNYEAQPDKSGLPSDRFSAERPEGSISTLTIQRTEQRDSAMYRCASSQRTGEDEKLFFGSGTQLSVL.

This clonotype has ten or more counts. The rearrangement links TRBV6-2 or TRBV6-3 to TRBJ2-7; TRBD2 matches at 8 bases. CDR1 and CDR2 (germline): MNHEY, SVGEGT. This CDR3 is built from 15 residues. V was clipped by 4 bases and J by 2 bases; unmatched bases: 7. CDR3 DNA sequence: TGTGCCAGCAGTTCCCACGCGGGAGGCCCCTACGAGCAGTACTTC. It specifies CASSSHAGGPYEQYF.